Sequencing of this T cell receptor beta chain was carried out in a study of cytomegalovirus exposure and HLA in healthy donors listed by TCRdb under 2017. About the study as a whole: An earlier analysis of about 560 of the donors reported 276 Gb of sequence data and 90 million to 120 million unique TCR beta sequences obtained from around 170 million T cells. In a later analysis, previously published TCR beta repertoires from several hundred donors were re-analyzed and high-resolution HLA genotyping was added so that TCR occurrence patterns could be studied. The study profiled the T cell repertoires of hundreds of subjects by immunosequencing and related them to cytomegalovirus serostatus. In a later genetic analysis, genome-wide SNP genotypes for about 65% of the roughly 700 donors were used, and that subset was treated as a discovery cohort. All discovery cohort repertoires had been generated using a single sequencing platform. The number of typed donors differed by locus: roughly 629-640 for A, B, C, DRB1 and DQB1; 522 for DQA1; over 600 for DPA1; and about 450 for DPB1. The study combined high-throughput TCR immunosequencing, statistical association of individual TCRs with disease status, and machine learning to predict cytomegalovirus infection status. Besides the first cohort of about 730 subjects, a separate validation cohort made up of 120 or so different subjects was used. Roughly 5 DR-DQ haplotypes were handled as single units for association and clustering, since linkage in the cohort was strong. An earlier analysis of more than 450 of the donors used high-throughput TCR beta sequencing to judge whether each TCR beta V gene segment behaved as functional or pseudogenic. Alongside the repertoire data, information on donor age, sex, ethnicity and CMV serostatus was compiled. The genetic ancestry cluster associated with self-reported Caucasian donors included 80% to 90% of the 300 to 400 genotyped donors. Roughly 300 gigabases of sequencing data and 80 million or so unique TCR sequences were included in an early release covering under 650 HLA-typed donors. The study was designed to test whether signatures of past pathogen exposure could be identified by cataloging public T cell receptors. HLA typing included class I and class II loci at four-digit resolution. Rather than using new phenotypic data, the later analysis identified candidate immune exposures from TCR beta sequences and from how often those sequences occurred across donors. Across approximately 420 genotyped donors of the cohort, an average of about 200,000 unique TCR beta nucleotide sequences per donor were sequenced, and 15% to 20% of those sequences were non-productive. Study-wide findings and limitations: Assigning TCR associations to individual alleles was difficult when HLA alleles, especially DR and DQ, strongly co-occurred. For the cohort, immune exposure information was limited to CMV serostatus. A further reported finding was that TCR beta sequences accurately predicted the HLA-A and HLA-B alleles for most subjects in the first cohort. Because counts were too low, roughly 17 rarely observed V segments, including chromosome 9 orphons, were left out of the earlier analysis of 500 to 750 of the donors. In a later analysis, most CMV-associated TCR beta chains were found to appear HLA-restricted, with HLA associations seemingly driven largely by CMV exposure. Linkage disequilibrium might explain the correlated functional status among segregating V segments, but an unknown experimental factor could not be excluded. In both the original and validation cohorts, the classifier was reported to diagnose cytomegalovirus status with high specificity and sensitivity. In a later analysis, some 18,000 TCR beta sequences were associated with specific HLA alleles at a false discovery rate of 0.05. In a later analysis, HLA-associated TCR beta chains were found to be more clonally expanded and to have lower generation probabilities than equally common non-associated chains. Because HLA typing was missing for some donors at each locus, association tests included only the typed subset. Three of the identified cytomegalovirus-associated TCR beta chains were confirmed in vitro to be specific for cytomegalovirus antigens. A later analysis found that TCR association rates varied across HLA loci, with DRB1 alleles showing the most associated TCRs and HLA-C alleles the fewest. In a later analysis, several top co-occurrence clusters were reported to appear linked to parvovirus B19, influenza, CMV and Epstein-Barr virus. Broadly in line with IMGT annotations, most TCR beta V segments showed up in productive rearrangements about 87% or about 30% of the time in an earlier analysis of 587 of the donors. An association between a missense DCLRE1C variant and V-gene and J-gene trimming of TCR beta chains was found in a later genetic analysis and replicated in an independent cohort. The study listed over 150 TCR beta chains as associated with cytomegalovirus. Roughly uniform sequencing depth across donors was assumed in presence/absence analyses, although this assumption may not hold. According to a later genetic analysis, donors in an Asian-associated ancestry cluster had fewer N-insertions in productive TCRs than the approximately 670-donor mean. Only TCR beta chains were sequenced in this cohort, and the absence of alpha or paired-chain data limited detectable features. A cluster of highly shared sequence variants was judged likely to be a technical artifact of the sequencing pipeline. The 87-base-pair reads could not distinguish some IMGT-functional V segments, including TRBV6-2 and TRBV6-3, so those segments were excluded. Most TCR sequences were observed very rarely across donors, whereas some public TCRs were present in many individuals. It was suggested by the authors that the approach could potentially be generalized to other disease states and immunological phenotypes.

Library method: the immunoSEQ multiplex PCR assay. For the multiplex PCR, a mixture combining 60 forward primers for TCR Vbeta segments and 13 reverse primers for TCR Jbeta segments was used. The CDR3 region of rearranged TCR beta genes was amplified from genomic DNA with a multiplex PCR assay. Amplified TCR beta libraries were sequenced as 87-base-pair reads on the Illumina HiSeq System. For the original study's pipeline: A later analysis tallied tens of millions of unique TCR beta chains across the 600 to 700 repertoires, and some 10 million of those chains were shared by two or more donors. Raw reads were error-corrected and collapsed into unique sequences by a nearest-neighbor algorithm in which closely related sequences were merged to remove PCR and sequencing errors. CDR3 sequences were aligned to IMGT reference sequences to assign V, D and J gene segments. For a sequence to be retained, a match of at least six nucleotides was required to both a V gene segment and a J gene segment. Rearrangements were called productive when the CDR3 lacked stop codons and stayed in frame with V and J; all others were non-productive. Following IMGT convention, CDR3 was defined as the stretch from the second conserved V-encoded cysteine to the conserved J-encoded phenylalanine. In an earlier analysis of approximately 500 of the donors, sequences lacking an unambiguous match to a single V gene segment were excluded. In an earlier analysis of a few hundred of the donors, V segments were called functional above 56.7% productive rearrangements and were called segregating when the between-donor standard deviation exceeded 5%. A statistical classification framework was built to diagnose cytomegalovirus status from the catalog of TCR beta chain sequences. V and J gene assignment, in a later analysis, came from comparing TCR nucleotide sequences with IMGT/GENE-DB human TR gene sequences. The TCRdist pipeline was used in a later analysis to assign CDR3 sequences and most-parsimonious VDJ recombination scenarios. A later analysis defined each TCR beta chain by its CDR3 amino acid sequence plus V-gene family, and excluded reads lacking a unique V-gene family. As a way to deal with suspected cross-contamination and a sequencing artifact, a later analysis dropped 450 to 600 nucleotide sequences that were highly shared and had low generation probability. For each public chain, a later analysis derived a clonal expansion index from normalized ranks of inferred template counts within each repertoire. In a later analysis, generation probabilities were computed using a VDJ recombination model fitted to out-of-frame rearrangements, and the results were checked against IGoR. In a later analysis, hypergeometric tests were used to score TCR-TCR, TCR-HLA and TCR-CMV co-occurrence, with a repertoire-size bias correction applied to TCR pairs. To estimate false discovery rates, a later analysis permuted the HLA or CMV assignments 20 times. In a later analysis, co-occurring TCRs were grouped with DBSCAN, and TCRdist sequence similarity was added when clustering was performed within HLA-allele-positive subsets. Co-occurrence clustering excluded repertoires with fewer than 30,000 or more than 120,000 public chains, plus five with anomalous nucleotide sharing. Drawn from immuneACCESS, this table holds only the in-frame rearrangements with V and J called that TCRdb kept. Clones are partly lost; checked studies trace under half to an unresolved V gene and leave the rest unexplained. D and trimming come from the DNA, and the V and J calls and clone size come from that table. This sample gives 130,000 to 150,000 clones in total; about three quarters of them show up just once. The biggest ten clones account for nearly 7% of the sample.

The cohort comprised 710 or so healthy bone marrow donors. At the time of sampling, every cohort member was nominally healthy, though immune exposures that went unrecorded were likely present. The donor was CMV seropositive and was included in the group of 300 or so seropositive cohort members. A peripheral blood sample was provided by each donor, and peripheral blood mononuclear cells were used for TCR beta sequencing. The Qiagen DNeasy Blood Extraction Kit was used to extract genomic DNA from the blood cell samples. To note about this clone: The target of this receptor is not known. The input lacks base qualities; no much larger clone sits a single base away.

The CDR3 sequence holds 17 residues, the cysteine and phenylalanine included. Only CDR3 DNA is held: 51 bases, read in frame from base 1. This sequence was found in a man in his forties in good health and CMV-seropositive. The chain is made from TRBV21-1 and TRBJ2-7; the table's D call of TRBD2 was not tested on the DNA. TRBV21-1 is shown as a pseudogene. The sample consisted of PBMCs. The sequenced DNA: TGTGCCAGCAGCGAGGGACTAGCGGGGGCTCCTGAATACGAGCAGTACTTC. Its translation reads: CASSEGLAGAPEYEQYF.